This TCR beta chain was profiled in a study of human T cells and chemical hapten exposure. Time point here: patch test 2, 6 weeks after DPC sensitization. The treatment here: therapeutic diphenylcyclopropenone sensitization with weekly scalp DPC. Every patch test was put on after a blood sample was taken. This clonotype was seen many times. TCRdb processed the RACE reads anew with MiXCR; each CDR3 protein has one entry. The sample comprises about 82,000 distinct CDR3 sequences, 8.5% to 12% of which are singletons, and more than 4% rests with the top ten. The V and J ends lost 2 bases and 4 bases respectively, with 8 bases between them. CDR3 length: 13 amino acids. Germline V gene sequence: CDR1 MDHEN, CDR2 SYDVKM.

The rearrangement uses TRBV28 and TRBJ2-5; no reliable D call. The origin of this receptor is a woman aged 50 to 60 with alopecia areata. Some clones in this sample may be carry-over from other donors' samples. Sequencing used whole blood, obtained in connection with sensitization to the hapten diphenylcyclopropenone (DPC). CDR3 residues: CASSLDLGETQYF. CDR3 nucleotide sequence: TGTGCCAGCAGTTTAGACTTAGGAGAGACCCAGTACTTC.